This is a list of T cell receptor beta chains from one sample in a study of identical twins. TCRdb fed the 5' RACE reads into MiXCR, producing one record per CDR3 protein. The sample holds roughly 480,000 distinct CDR3 sequences, 20% to 30% seen once. These data were also reused for a study on T cells expressing NK-cell markers.

The specimen sequenced was CD4+ T cells sorted from blood. The receptors here all came from a woman between 18 and 29 years old in good health. Both conserved end residues are part of each CDR3. Fields, in order: D gene, J gene, clone size, V gene, CDR3 protein, CDR3 DNA. A D gene is named only where the DNA matches it firmly. Size is omitted from some rows. Given values are once, few, many or a class for expanded clones.

d_gene: .
j_gene: TRBJ2-2
abundance: .
v_gene: TRBV11-1
CDR3aa: CASSLMLRQAPRINTGELFF
CDR3nt: TGTGCCAGCAGCTTAATGCTGCGGCAGGCACCTCGAATAAACACCGGGGAGCTGTTTTTT

d_gene: TRBD1
j_gene: TRBJ2-2
abundance: .
v_gene: TRBV29-1
CDR3aa: CSVRDRGNTGELFF
CDR3nt: TGCAGCGTTAGGGACAGGGGAAACACCGGGGAGCTGTTTTTT

d_gene: TRBD2
j_gene: TRBJ2-5
abundance: .
v_gene: TRBV5-1
CDR3aa: CASSRLAGGYQETQYF
CDR3nt: TGCGCCAGCAGTCGACTAGCGGGGGGATACCAAGAGACCCAGTACTTC

d_gene: .
j_gene: TRBJ2-6
abundance: .
v_gene: TRBV6-5
CDR3aa: CASSYSSTFINVLTF
CDR3nt: TGTGCCAGCAGTTACTCGAGTACCTTTATCAACGTCCTGACTTTC

d_gene: TRBD2
j_gene: TRBJ2-2
abundance: .
v_gene: TRBV10-3
CDR3aa: CAIRRDGTSGTGELFF
CDR3nt: TGTGCCATCAGAAGGGACGGGACTAGCGGCACCGGGGAGCTGTTTTTT

d_gene: TRBD2
j_gene: TRBJ2-1
abundance: .
v_gene: TRBV11-1
CDR3aa: CASSSLEASGSRNEQFF
CDR3nt: TGTGCCAGCAGCTCCCTCGAAGCTAGCGGGAGTAGGAATGAGCAGTTCTTC

d_gene: TRBD2
j_gene: TRBJ2-5
abundance: .
v_gene: TRBV5-1
CDR3aa: CASSLAGTSEETQYF
CDR3nt: TGCGCCAGCAGCTTGGCCGGGACTAGCGAAGAGACCCAGTACTTC

d_gene: TRBD1
j_gene: TRBJ2-7
abundance: .
v_gene: TRBV7-2
CDR3aa: CASSRQTGSSYEQYF
CDR3nt: TGTGCCAGCAGCCGCCAGACAGGGAGCTCCTACGAGCAGTACTTC

d_gene: TRBD1
j_gene: TRBJ1-2
abundance: .
v_gene: TRBV5-5
CDR3aa: CASSHRTGSGYTF
CDR3nt: TGTGCCAGCAGCCACAGGACAGGGAGTGGCTACACCTTC

d_gene: .
j_gene: TRBJ2-1
abundance: few
v_gene: TRBV20-1
CDR3aa: CSASTPRGSSYNEQFF
CDR3nt: TGCAGTGCCTCGACCCCTAGGGGGAGCTCCTACAATGAGCAGTTCTTC

d_gene: TRBD1
j_gene: TRBJ2-5
abundance: .
v_gene: TRBV6-5
CDR3aa: CASSLLQGAHQTQYF
CDR3nt: TGTGCCAGCAGTTTACTACAGGGGGCTCACCAGACCCAGTACTTC

d_gene: .
j_gene: TRBJ1-6
abundance: few
v_gene: TRBV5-1
CDR3aa: CASSSGKNSPLHF
CDR3nt: TGCGCCAGCAGCTCCGGGAAAAATTCACCCCTCCACTTT

d_gene: .
j_gene: TRBJ2-4
abundance: .
v_gene: TRBV29-1
CDR3aa: CSVDSVGVPNIQYF
CDR3nt: TGCAGCGTTGACTCTGTGGGAGTGCCGAACATTCAGTACTTC

d_gene: .
j_gene: TRBJ1-2
abundance: .
v_gene: TRBV3-1
CDR3aa: CASSQKGGLYGYTF
CDR3nt: TGTGCCAGCAGCCAGAAGGGGGGGCTTTACGGCTACACCTTC

d_gene: TRBD2
j_gene: TRBJ2-1
abundance: few
v_gene: TRBV18
CDR3aa: CASSPRLAVNNEQFF
CDR3nt: TGTGCCAGCTCCCCGCGGCTAGCGGTTAACAATGAGCAGTTCTTC

d_gene: TRBD1
j_gene: TRBJ2-5
abundance: once
v_gene: TRBV15
CDR3aa: CATSKGQGLETQYF
CDR3nt: TGTGCCACCAGCAAAGGACAGGGGTTGGAGACCCAGTACTTC

d_gene: .
j_gene: TRBJ1-1
abundance: .
v_gene: TRBV12-3/TRBV12-4
CDR3aa: CASTQVRNTEAFF
CDR3nt: TGTGCCAGCACCCAAGTGCGGAACACTGAAGCTTTCTTT

d_gene: .
j_gene: TRBJ2-7
abundance: few
v_gene: TRBV6-2/TRBV6-3
CDR3aa: CASSSLMAEQYF
CDR3nt: TGTGCCAGCAGTTCCCTCATGGCCGAGCAGTACTTC

d_gene: TRBD1
j_gene: TRBJ1-1
abundance: few
v_gene: TRBV6-1
CDR3aa: CASSRDRTEAFF
CDR3nt: TGTGCCAGCAGTCGGGACAGGACTGAAGCTTTCTTT

d_gene: .
j_gene: TRBJ1-5
abundance: .
v_gene: TRBV27
CDR3aa: CASSAGGQPQHF
CDR3nt: TGTGCCAGCAGTGCTGGGGGTCAGCCCCAGCATTTT

d_gene: .
j_gene: TRBJ1-6
abundance: .
v_gene: TRBV20-1
CDR3aa: CSAGQTNSPLHF
CDR3nt: TGCAGTGCAGGACAGACCAATTCACCCCTCCACTTT

d_gene: .
j_gene: TRBJ2-2
abundance: .
v_gene: TRBV7-6
CDR3aa: CASSLVHRELFF
CDR3nt: TGTGCCAGCAGCTTAGTTCATCGGGAGCTGTTTTTT

d_gene: .
j_gene: TRBJ2-1
abundance: few
v_gene: TRBV29-1
CDR3aa: CSVRGHYNEQFF
CDR3nt: TGCAGCGTTCGGGGGCACTACAATGAGCAGTTCTTC

d_gene: .
j_gene: TRBJ1-5
abundance: few
v_gene: TRBV4-1
CDR3aa: CASSQEQGSNQPQHF
CDR3nt: TGCGCCAGCAGCCAAGAGCAAGGTTCGAATCAGCCCCAGCATTTT

d_gene: TRBD2
j_gene: TRBJ2-3
abundance: .
v_gene: TRBV3-1
CDR3aa: CASSRGTSGGTDTQYF
CDR3nt: TGTGCCAGCAGCCGCGGGACTAGCGGAGGCACAGATACGCAGTATTTT

d_gene: .
j_gene: TRBJ2-5
abundance: .
v_gene: TRBV6-5
CDR3aa: CASSYSGVRQETQYF
CDR3nt: TGTGCCAGCAGTTACTCTGGAGTCAGGCAAGAGACCCAGTACTTC

d_gene: TRBD1
j_gene: TRBJ1-3
abundance: .
v_gene: TRBV6-1
CDR3aa: CASRRSDRENTIYF
CDR3nt: TGTGCCAGCAGGCGATCGGACAGGGAAAACACCATATATTTT

d_gene: .
j_gene: TRBJ2-3
abundance: few
v_gene: TRBV5-1
CDR3aa: CASSFRTVASTDTQYF
CDR3nt: TGCGCCAGCAGCTTTCGGACTGTCGCTAGCACAGATACGCAGTATTTT

d_gene: TRBD1
j_gene: TRBJ2-7
abundance: few
v_gene: TRBV12-3/TRBV12-4
CDR3aa: CASRRGTGPYEQYF
CDR3nt: TGTGCCAGCAGGCGGGGGACAGGGCCCTACGAGCAGTACTTC

d_gene: TRBD1
j_gene: TRBJ2-2
abundance: .
v_gene: TRBV25-1
CDR3aa: CASSEYRTGDTGELFF
CDR3nt: TGTGCCAGCAGTGAATATAGGACAGGAGACACCGGGGAGCTGTTTTTT

d_gene: .
j_gene: TRBJ1-1
abundance: many
v_gene: TRBV7-9
CDR3aa: CASRPVQVLSEAFF
CDR3nt: TGTGCCAGCAGACCAGTCCAGGTCTTGTCGGAGGCTTTCTTT

d_gene: .
j_gene: TRBJ1-5
abundance: once
v_gene: TRBV9
CDR3aa: CASSVGFTVNQPQHF
CDR3nt: TGTGCCAGCAGCGTAGGCTTTACGGTTAATCAGCCCCAGCATTTT

d_gene: TRBD1
j_gene: TRBJ1-2
abundance: .
v_gene: TRBV12-3/TRBV12-4
CDR3aa: CASSPSRQGNYGYTF
CDR3nt: TGTGCCAGCAGTCCCTCCCGACAGGGAAACTATGGCTACACCTTC

d_gene: .
j_gene: TRBJ2-1
abundance: .
v_gene: TRBV7-2
CDR3aa: CASSLSTPYNEQFF
CDR3nt: TGTGCCAGCAGCTTGAGTACCCCTTACAATGAGCAGTTCTTC

d_gene: TRBD1
j_gene: TRBJ2-5
abundance: .
v_gene: TRBV5-1
CDR3aa: CASRTGSDQETQYF
CDR3nt: TGCGCCAGCAGGACAGGGTCGGACCAAGAGACCCAGTACTTC